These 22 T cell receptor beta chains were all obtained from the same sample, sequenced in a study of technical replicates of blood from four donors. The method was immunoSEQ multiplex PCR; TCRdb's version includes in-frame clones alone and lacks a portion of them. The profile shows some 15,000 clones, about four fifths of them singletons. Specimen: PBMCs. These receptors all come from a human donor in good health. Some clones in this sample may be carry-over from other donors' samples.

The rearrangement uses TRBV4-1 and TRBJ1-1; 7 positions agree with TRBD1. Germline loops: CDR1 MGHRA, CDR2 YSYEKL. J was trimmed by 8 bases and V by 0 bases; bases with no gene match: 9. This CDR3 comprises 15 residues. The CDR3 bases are TGCGCCAGCAGCCAAGATCCCAGGGGGTCCCCGGAAGCTTTCTTT. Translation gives CASSQDPRGSPEAFF.

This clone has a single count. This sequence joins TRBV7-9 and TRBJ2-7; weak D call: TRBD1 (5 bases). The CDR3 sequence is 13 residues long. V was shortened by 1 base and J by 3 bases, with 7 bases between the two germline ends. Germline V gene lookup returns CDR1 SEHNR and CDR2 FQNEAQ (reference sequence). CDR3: CASSLGGDYEQYF. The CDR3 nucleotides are TGTGCCAGCAGCTTAGGGGGCGACTACGAGCAGTACTTC.

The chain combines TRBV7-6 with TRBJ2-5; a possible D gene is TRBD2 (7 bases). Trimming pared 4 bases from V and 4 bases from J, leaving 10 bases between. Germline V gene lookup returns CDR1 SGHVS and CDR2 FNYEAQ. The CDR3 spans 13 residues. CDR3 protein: CASSSGGGETQYF. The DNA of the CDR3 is TGTGCCAGCAGCTCGGGGGGCGGAGAGACCCAGTACTTC.

The CDR3 bases are TGTGCCAGCAGCTCGAACGGCGGAGAGACCCAGTACTTC. Residues: CASSSNGGETQYF. The chain has TRBV7-2 and TRBJ2-5; D uncertain. The germline gives CDR1 SGHTA, CDR2 FQGNSA. This CDR3 contains 13 residues. With 4 bases removed from V and 4 bases from J, the gap between germline ends came to 10 bases.

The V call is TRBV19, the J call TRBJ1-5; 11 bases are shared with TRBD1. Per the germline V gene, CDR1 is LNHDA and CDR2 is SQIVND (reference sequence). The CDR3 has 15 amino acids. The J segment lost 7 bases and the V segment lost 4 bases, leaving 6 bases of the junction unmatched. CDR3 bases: TGTGCCAGTAGTAGGACAGGGGGCGTAATACAGCCCCAGCATTTT. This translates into CASSRTGGVIQPQHF.

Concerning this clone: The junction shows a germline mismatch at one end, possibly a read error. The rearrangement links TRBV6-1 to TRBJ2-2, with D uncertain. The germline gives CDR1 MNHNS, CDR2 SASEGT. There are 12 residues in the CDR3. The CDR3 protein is CASCDYTGELFF. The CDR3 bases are TGTGCCAGCTGTGACTACACCGGGGAGCTGTTTTTT.

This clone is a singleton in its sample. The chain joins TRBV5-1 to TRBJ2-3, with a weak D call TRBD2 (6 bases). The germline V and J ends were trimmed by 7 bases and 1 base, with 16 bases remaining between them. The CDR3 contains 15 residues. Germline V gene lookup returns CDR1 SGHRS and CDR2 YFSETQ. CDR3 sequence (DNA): TGCGCCAGCGAGGGGACTCCCGGAGGCACAGATACGCAGTATTTT. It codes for CASEGTPGGTDTQYF.

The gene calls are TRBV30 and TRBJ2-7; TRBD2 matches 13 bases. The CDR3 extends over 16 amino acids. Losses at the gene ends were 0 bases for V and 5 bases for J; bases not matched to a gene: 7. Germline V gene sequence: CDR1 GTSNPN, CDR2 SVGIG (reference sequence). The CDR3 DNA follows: TGTGCCTGGAGTGTTGGGGGGACTAGCGGGACCCACGAGCAGTACTTC. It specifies CAWSVGGTSGTHEQYF.

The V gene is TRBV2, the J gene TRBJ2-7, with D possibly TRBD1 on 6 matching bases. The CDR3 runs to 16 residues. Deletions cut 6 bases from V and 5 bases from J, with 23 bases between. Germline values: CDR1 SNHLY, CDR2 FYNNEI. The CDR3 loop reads CASSHLQGKGRDEQYF. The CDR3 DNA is TGTGCCAGCAGCCATCTTCAGGGGAAGGGGCGCGACGAGCAGTACTTC.

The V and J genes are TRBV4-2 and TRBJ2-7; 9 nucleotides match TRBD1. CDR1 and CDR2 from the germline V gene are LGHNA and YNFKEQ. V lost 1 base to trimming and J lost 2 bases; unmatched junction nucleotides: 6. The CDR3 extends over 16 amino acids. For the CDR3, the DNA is TGTGCCAGCAGCCAAGCGCCGGGACAGGGCACCTACGAGCAGTACTTC. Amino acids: CASSQAPGQGTYEQYF.

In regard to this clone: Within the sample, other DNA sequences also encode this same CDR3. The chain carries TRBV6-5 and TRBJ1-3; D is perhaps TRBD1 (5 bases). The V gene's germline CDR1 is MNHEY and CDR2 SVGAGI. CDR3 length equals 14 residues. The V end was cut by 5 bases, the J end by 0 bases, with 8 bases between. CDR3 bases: TGTGCCAGCAGTAGGGGCACCTCTGGAAACACCATATATTTT. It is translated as CASSRGTSGNTIYF.

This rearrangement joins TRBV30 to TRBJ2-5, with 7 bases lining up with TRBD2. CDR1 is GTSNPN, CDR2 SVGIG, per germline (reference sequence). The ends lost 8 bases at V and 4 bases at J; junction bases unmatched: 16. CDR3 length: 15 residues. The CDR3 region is CARTTGGGHSETQYF. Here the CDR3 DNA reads TGTGCCAGAACCACGGGGGGAGGGCATTCAGAGACCCAGTACTTC.

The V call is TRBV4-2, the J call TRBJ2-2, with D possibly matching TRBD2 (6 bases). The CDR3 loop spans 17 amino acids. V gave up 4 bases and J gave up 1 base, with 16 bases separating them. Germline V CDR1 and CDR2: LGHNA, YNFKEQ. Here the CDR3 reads CASSPPEISGNTGELFF. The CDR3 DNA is TGTGCCAGCAGCCCCCCTGAAATTAGCGGGAACACCGGGGAGCTGTTTTTT.

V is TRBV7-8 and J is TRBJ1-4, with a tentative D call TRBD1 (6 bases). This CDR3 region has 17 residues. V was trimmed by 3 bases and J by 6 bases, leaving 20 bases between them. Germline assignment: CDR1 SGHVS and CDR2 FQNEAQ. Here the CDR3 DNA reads TGTGCCAGCAGCTTGGCCCCGAAGGGGGGGCGCGATGAAAAACTGTTTTTT. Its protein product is CASSLAPKGGRDEKLFF. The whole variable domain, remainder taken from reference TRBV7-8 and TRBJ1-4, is GAGVSQSPRYKVAKRGQDVALRCDPISGHVSLFWYQQALGQGPEFLTYFQNEAQLDKSGLPSDRFFAERPEGSVSTLKIQRTQQEDSAVYLCASSLAPKGGRDEKLFFGSGTQLSVL.

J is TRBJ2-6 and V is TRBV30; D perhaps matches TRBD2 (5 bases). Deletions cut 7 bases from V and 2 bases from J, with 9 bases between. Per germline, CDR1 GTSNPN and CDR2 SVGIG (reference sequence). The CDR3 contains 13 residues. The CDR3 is CASKEAGANVLTF. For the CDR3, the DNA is TGTGCCTCCAAGGAGGCTGGGGCCAACGTCCTGACTTTC.

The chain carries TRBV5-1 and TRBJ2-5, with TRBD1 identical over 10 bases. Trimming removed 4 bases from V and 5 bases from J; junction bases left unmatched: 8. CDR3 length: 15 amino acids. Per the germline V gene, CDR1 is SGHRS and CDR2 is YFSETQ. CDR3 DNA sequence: TGCGCCAGCAGCCTATCAGGGACAGGGGAGGAGACCCAGTACTTC. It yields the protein CASSLSGTGEETQYF.

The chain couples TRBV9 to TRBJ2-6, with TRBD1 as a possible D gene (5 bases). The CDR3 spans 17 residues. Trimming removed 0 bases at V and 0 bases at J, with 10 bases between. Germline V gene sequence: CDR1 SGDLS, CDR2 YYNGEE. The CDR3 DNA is TGTGCCAGCAGCGTAGGGCAGGGAAACTCTGGGGCCAACGTCCTGACTTTC. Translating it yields CASSVGQGNSGANVLTF.

The CDR3 loop reads CASSLGGLSYEQYF. CDR3 DNA sequence: TGTGCCAGCAGCTTAGGCGGACTCTCCTACGAGCAGTACTTC. The chain employs TRBV7-9 and TRBJ2-7, with D tentatively TRBD2 (5 bases). V gave up 1 base and J gave up 0 bases, with 7 bases separating them. The CDR3 is 14 residues long. Germline assignment: CDR1 SEHNR and CDR2 FQNEAQ (reference sequence).

CDR3 in amino acids: CASRLSKGTIHYGYTF. For the CDR3, the DNA is TGCGCCAGCAGACTCAGTAAGGGGACTATCCACTATGGCTACACCTTC. The gene calls are TRBV5-1 and TRBJ1-2; the D gene is possibly TRBD1 (5 bases). The CDR3 extends over 16 amino acids. The V end lost 5 bases, the J end lost 3 bases, and 20 bases lay between the germline ends. CDR1 and CDR2 from the germline V gene are SGHRS and YFSETQ.

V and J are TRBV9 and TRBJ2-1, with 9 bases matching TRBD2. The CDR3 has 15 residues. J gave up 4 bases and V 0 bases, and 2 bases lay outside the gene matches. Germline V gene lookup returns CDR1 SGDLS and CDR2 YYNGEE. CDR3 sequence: CASSVASGGYNEQFF. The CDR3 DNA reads TGTGCCAGCAGCGTAGCCAGCGGGGGGTACAATGAGCAGTTCTTC.

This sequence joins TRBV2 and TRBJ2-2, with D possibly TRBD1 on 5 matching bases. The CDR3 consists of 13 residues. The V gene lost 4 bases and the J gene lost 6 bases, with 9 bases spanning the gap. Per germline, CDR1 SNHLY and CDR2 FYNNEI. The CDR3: CASSAQGPGELFF. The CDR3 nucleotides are TGTGCCAGCAGTGCTCAGGGCCCCGGGGAGCTGTTTTTT.

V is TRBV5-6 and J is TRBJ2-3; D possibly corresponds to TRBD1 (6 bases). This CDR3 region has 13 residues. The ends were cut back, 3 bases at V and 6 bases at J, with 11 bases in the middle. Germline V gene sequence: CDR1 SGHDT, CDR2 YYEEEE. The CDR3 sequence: CASSWDTGDTQYF. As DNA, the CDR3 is TGTGCCAGCAGCTGGGACACCGGGGATACGCAGTATTTT. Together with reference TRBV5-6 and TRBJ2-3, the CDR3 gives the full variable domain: DAGVTQSPTHLIKTRGQQVTLRCSPKSGHDTVSWYQQALGQGPQFIFQYYEEEERQRGNFPDRFSGHQFPNYSSELNVNALLLGDSALYLCASSWDTGDTQYFGPGTRLTVL.